Included here is one T cell receptor (beta chain) sequence, with context. Method: immunoSEQ multiplex PCR; TCRdb's copy keeps in-frame clones and lacks some. The repertoire holds under 500,000 clones, nearly 90% seen once, with approximately 2% in the top ten. The study drew participants aged about 18 to 95 years from fewer than 30 US areas. This sample is part of a study of blood T cell repertoires in COVID-19. V was cut by 1 base and J by 4 bases, with 7 bases left in between. Germline CDR1 SGHTA, CDR2 FQGNSA. CDR3 length equals 13 residues. Specimen: PBMCs or T cells enriched from blood (not recorded which). The origin of this receptor is a woman in her late teens or twenties with acute COVID-19. The gene calls are TRBV7-2 and TRBJ1-1, with a tentative D call TRBD1 (6 bases). This CDR3 is CASSLGGPTEAFF. CDR3 bases: TGTGCCAGCAGCTTAGGGGGGCCCACTGAAGCTTTCTTT. The variable domain in full, completed from reference TRBV7-2 and TRBJ1-1, reads GAGVSQSPSNKVTEKGKDVELRCDPISGHTALYWYRQSLGQGLEFLIYFQGNSAPDKSGLPSDRFSAERTGGSVSTLTIQRTQQEDSAVYLCASSLGGPTEAFFGQGTRLTVV.